There are a few counts of the clone carrying this TCR beta chain. The target antigen is unknown. The data were taken from a study of human T cells and chemical hapten exposure. After removal of 1 base from V and 4 bases from J, the junction contained 7 bases not matched to a gene. This CDR3 region has 15 residues. The germline V gene encodes CDR1 SGHRS and CDR2 YFSETQ. From the RACE reads, TCRdb called clonotypes with MiXCR, one entry per CDR3 protein. The sample contains 300,000 to 400,000 distinct CDR3 sequences, around 7% of which appear only once. Whole-study findings and limits: Compared to controls, expanded TCRs made significantly more large clusters of similar CDR3s.

Regarding time point: patch test 1, 2 weeks after DPC sensitization. Described treatment: therapeutic diphenylcyclopropenone sensitization with weekly scalp DPC. The study drew its donors from alopecia patients who were 18 to 70 years old and suitable for DPC. The gene calls are TRBV5-1 and TRBJ2-5, with TRBD2 matching over 7 bases. This clonotype was obtained from a woman aged 18-29 years with alopecia areata. Some clones in this sample may be carry-over from other donors' samples. The sample in question was whole blood, obtained in connection with sensitization to the hapten diphenylcyclopropenone (DPC). DNA for the CDR3: TGCGCCAGCAGCTTGAACGGACTAGGCCCAGAGACCCAGTACTTC. This translates into CASSLNGLGPETQYF. Variable domain in full (rest from reference TRBV5-1 and TRBJ2-5): KAGVTQTPRYLIKTRGQQVTLSCSPISGHRSVSWYQQTPGQGLQFLFEYFSETQRNKGNFPGRFSGRQFSNSRSEMNVSTLELGDSALYLCASSLNGLGPETQYFGPGTRLLVL.